The rows below give T cell receptor beta chains drawn from one sample of a study of OX40 agonist ivuxolimab in advanced cancers. TCRdb's table, derived via immunoSEQ multiplex PCR, lists solely in-frame clones and lacks some. The table includes about 48,000 clones, approximately 88% detected once. Sequences were derived from CD4+ or CD8+ T cells sorted from blood, sampled in a trial of the OX40 agonist ivuxolimab. The receptor source for this set is an adult with an advanced solid tumor such as melanoma, head and neck, liver or kidney cancer. Both conserved end residues are part of each CDR3. The order of the fields is V gene, D gene, clone size, J gene, CDR3 protein, CDR3 DNA. D genes are given only for firm matches. Clone size is stated in some rows and not others, as once, few, many or a class when expanded.

>TRBV7-2|-|-|TRBJ2-7
CASSLVLDSTYEQYF
TGTGCCAGCAGCTTAGTTCTTGACAGTACATACGAGCAGTACTTC
>TRBV6-4|TRBD1|once|TRBJ1-6
CASSGQGGSPLHF
TGTGCCAGCTCGGGACAGGGGGGATCACCCCTCCACTTT
>TRBV6-6|-|once|TRBJ1-2
CASSYSGTEHGYTF
TGTGCCAGCAGTTACTCCGGGACCGAGCACGGCTACACCTTC
>TRBV28|TRBD2|-|TRBJ2-3
CASHLAGDTDTQYF
TGTGCCAGCCACCTAGCGGGAGATACAGATACGCAGTATTTT
>TRBV5-6|TRBD1|once|TRBJ2-3
CASSRDRENTDTQYF
TGTGCCAGCAGCCGGGACAGGGAAAACACAGATACGCAGTATTTT
>TRBV19|-|-|TRBJ2-7
CASSDSATAIYEQYF
TGTGCCAGTAGTGACTCTGCGACAGCGATCTACGAGCAGTACTTC
>TRBV6-5|-|-|TRBJ2-7
CASSYDWRAYEQYF
TGTGCCAGCAGTTACGATTGGAGGGCCTACGAGCAGTACTTC
>TRBV10-1|TRBD1|-|TRBJ1-1
CASIDRGDTEAFF
TGCGCCAGCATCGACAGGGGAGACACTGAAGCTTTCTTT
>TRBV4-2|TRBD1|-|TRBJ1-4
CASSQAEGASNEKLFF
TGTGCCAGCAGCCAAGCAGAGGGGGCCTCTAATGAAAAACTGTTTTTT
>TRBV30|-|-|TRBJ1-1
CAWSVPGGWGNTEAFF
TGTGCCTGGAGTGTACCTGGGGGCTGGGGGAACACTGAAGCTTTCTTT
>TRBV5-6|-|few|TRBJ1-1
CASSSIWTLNTEAFF
TGTGCCAGCAGCTCGATTTGGACACTGAACACTGAAGCTTTCTTT
>TRBV18|TRBD1|-|TRBJ1-5
CASSPPGQGGRSNQPQHF
TGTGCCAGCTCACCACCAGGACAGGGGGGACGGAGCAATCAGCCCCAGCATTTT
>TRBV5-1|TRBD1|-|TRBJ1-4
CASSLAGTVDEKLFF
TGCGCCAGCAGCTTGGCTGGGACAGTGGATGAAAAACTGTTTTTT
>TRBV18|-|few|TRBJ1-1
CASSRDGSTEAFF
TGTGCCAGCTCACGGGACGGCTCCACTGAAGCTTTCTTT
>TRBV10-2|TRBD1|-|TRBJ1-1
CASRLTGATNTEAFF
TGCGCCAGCAGACTGACAGGGGCGACAAACACTGAAGCTTTCTTT
>TRBV19|-|-|TRBJ2-5
CASSGRVQETQYF
TGTGCCAGTAGTGGCAGGGTCCAAGAGACCCAGTACTTC
>TRBV14|-|-|TRBJ2-1
CASSQDLGNLNEQFF
TGTGCCAGCAGCCAAGATTTAGGCAACCTCAATGAGCAGTTCTTC
>TRBV5-1|-|-|TRBJ1-2
CASGDTLSWGYTF
TGCGCCAGCGGGGACACCCTGTCGTGGGGCTACACCTTC
>TRBV5-6|-|-|TRBJ1-3
CASSLEDRPGNTIYF
TGTGCCAGCAGCTTGGAGGACAGACCAGGAAACACCATATATTTT
>TRBV27|TRBD2|-|TRBJ2-3
CASTLAGGTDTQYF
TGTGCCAGCACATTAGCGGGAGGCACAGATACGCAGTATTTT
>TRBV5-1|TRBD1|once|TRBJ1-1
CASSRQGGVNTEAFF
TGCGCCAGCAGCCGACAGGGCGGGGTGAACACTGAAGCTTTCTTT
>TRBV6-5|-|-|TRBJ1-1
CASSYSGGYTEAFF
TGTGCCAGCAGTTACTCCGGGGGTTACACTGAAGCTTTCTTT
>TRBV6-1|TRBD1|-|TRBJ1-5
CASSGGVGGWGQPQHF
TGTGCCAGCAGTGGAGGAGTAGGGGGCTGGGGGCAGCCCCAGCATTTT
>TRBV30|-|few|TRBJ2-5
CAWSPGIQETQYF
TGTGCCTGGAGCCCGGGGATCCAAGAGACCCAGTACTTC
>TRBV18|TRBD1|-|TRBJ1-2
CASSPRQGSPGYTF
TGTGCCAGCTCACCACGACAGGGCTCCCCTGGCTACACCTTC
>TRBV28|TRBD1|-|TRBJ1-1
CASSFSAGTGNPEAFF
TGTGCCAGCAGTTTTTCGGCCGGGACAGGGAACCCTGAAGCTTTCTTT
>TRBV5-1|TRBD2|-|TRBJ2-3
CASSLDLAGGRSADTQYF
TGCGCCAGCAGTCTAGATTTAGCGGGGGGGCGTAGCGCAGATACGCAGTATTTT
>TRBV19|TRBD1|-|TRBJ1-2
CASRDRGGYTF
TGTGCCAGTAGGGACAGGGGTGGCTACACCTTC
>TRBV19|TRBD1|few|TRBJ2-2
CASSKWGQGGGELFF
TGTGCCAGTAGTAAATGGGGACAGGGTGGCGGGGAGCTGTTTTTT
>TRBV28|-|once|TRBJ1-5
CASSTTGLGNQPQHF
TGTGCCAGCAGTACTACAGGGTTGGGCAATCAGCCCCAGCATTTT
>TRBV21-1|-|-|TRBJ1-1
CASSNIKLGLTEAFF
TGTGCCAGCAGCAACATAAAGTTGGGGCTAACTGAAGCTTTCTTT
>TRBV5-5|-|few|TRBJ2-3
CASRISTDTQYF
TGTGCCAGCAGGATTAGCACAGATACGCAGTATTTT
>TRBV5-1|-|-|TRBJ2-5
CASSLEGRSRETQYF
TGCGCCAGCAGCTTGGAGGGACGAAGCCGAGAGACCCAGTACTTC
>TRBV7-9|-|-|TRBJ2-3
CASSASGADTQYF
TGTGCCAGCAGCGCATCAGGGGCAGATACGCAGTATTTT
>TRBV30|-|few|TRBJ2-6
CAWKHAGANVLTF
TGTGCCTGGAAACACGCAGGGGCCAACGTCCTGACTTTC
>TRBV6-1|-|-|TRBJ1-3
CASRVQNSGNTIYF
TGTGCCAGCAGGGTACAGAACTCTGGAAACACCATATATTTT
>TRBV9|TRBD2|-|TRBJ2-2
CASSPRGAGGVPGELFF
TGTGCCAGCAGCCCCCGGGGAGCGGGAGGCGTCCCCGGGGAGCTGTTTTTT
>TRBV30|TRBD1|-|TRBJ1-2
CAWYDRVPYGYTF
TGTGCCTGGTATGACAGGGTTCCCTATGGCTACACCTTC
>TRBV5-1|-|-|TRBJ1-1
CASSLGQGILTEAFF
TGCGCCAGCAGCTTAGGTCAGGGCATCCTCACTGAAGCTTTCTTT
>TRBV5-1|TRBD1|few|TRBJ1-1
CASSSAQGDGEAFF
TGCGCCAGCAGCTCGGCACAGGGGGATGGTGAAGCTTTCTTT
>TRBV5-1|-|-|TRBJ2-3
CASSLRGGGADTQYF
TGCGCCAGCAGCTTGCGAGGGGGCGGGGCAGATACGCAGTATTTT
>TRBV7-2|-|-|TRBJ1-6
CASSGAASPLHF
TGTGCCAGCAGCGGGGCGGCGTCACCCCTCCACTTT
>TRBV30|TRBD1|-|TRBJ2-5
CAWKAGGQETQYF
TGTGCCTGGAAGGCAGGGGGACAGGAGACCCAGTACTTC
>TRBV4-2|-|-|TRBJ1-2
CASSQDIGEGYGYTF
TGTGCCAGCAGCCAAGATATAGGGGAGGGGTATGGCTACACCTTC
>TRBV19|-|-|TRBJ2-1
CASSISGGRVNEQFF
TGTGCCAGTAGTATCTCGGGGGGCCGGGTCAATGAGCAGTTCTTC
>TRBV2|-|few|TRBJ1-2
CASSEEKNGYTF
TGTGCCAGCAGTGAAGAGAAGAATGGCTACACCTTC
>TRBV2|-|-|TRBJ2-5
CASTALGQETQYF
TGTGCCAGCACTGCACTTGGGCAAGAGACCCAGTACTTC
>TRBV5-1|TRBD1|-|TRBJ1-1
CASGPDRGETEAFF
TGCGCCAGCGGTCCGGACAGGGGGGAAACTGAAGCTTTCTTT